The source of this TCR beta chain is a study of glioma-infiltrating T cells (dated by TCRdb to between 2015 and 2016). A note on the overall study: TCR alpha- and beta-chain repertoires were sequenced from glioma tissue, non-neoplastic brain tissue and matched peripheral blood mononuclear cells. The paired cohort was made up of three low-grade glioma patients, about 8 primary glioblastoma patients and three non-glioma patients who contributed non-neoplastic brain tissue. Each tissue-infiltrating repertoire was compared with the same patient's peripheral blood repertoire to measure divergence between tissue and blood T-cell populations.

The iRepertoire nested amplicon-rescue multiplex PCR (arm-PCR) platform was used to amplify TCR alpha and beta CDR3 regions from RNA. The input for one-step reverse transcription and amplification was roughly 85-400 ng of tissue mRNA or PBMC total RNA. Following bead purification, Illumina adapters were added by a secondary multiplex PCR, and the libraries were gel-purified between 200 and 400 bp. The libraries contained internal 6-nucleotide barcodes that were used for demultiplexing. Sequencing of the libraries was done on an Illumina MiSeq using 2x220 or 2x250 nucleotide paired-end reads. In the source study's methods: FLASH 1.2.11 was used to merge paired reads, and BWA-MEM then aligned the reads to the GRCh37 human genome before TRA and TRB reads were extracted. For V and J assignment, an IMGT-derived reference of cassette sequences and CDR3 motifs that included pseudogenes was used. Reads were translated in three frames, and productive CDR3s were defined as those with a C...FGXG motif and no stop codons. A clonotype was defined as a unique combination of a V-J cassette pair and a CDR3 amino acid sequence. Hamming distance filtering was applied to reads, with thresholds set by the sequence error rate of each sample in mapped regions. TCRdb reprocessed the public reads (quality trimming at Q25 with fastp, clone calling with MiXCR) and kept in-frame beta chains. CDR3 protein duplicates are merged, each entry listing the most common genes and DNA. TCRdb, not the authors, supplied the V and J calls. The sample table records under 20,000 distinct CDR3 sequences; 55% to 70% of these occur just once. The ten largest clonotypes hold approximately 40% of the sample.

Turning to this clonotype: The antigen this receptor binds is unknown. A much larger clone is a single base away; this may be a read error. The CDR3 does not end in the conserved phenylalanine or tryptophan, so this is likely a read error.

Broad study findings and their caveats: VJ-independent divergence between tissue and blood was lower than expected in non-neoplastic patients but higher than expected in all gliomas, particularly low-grade gliomas. The group comparisons were based on small numbers of patients: three non-neoplastic, three low-grade glioma and seven or eight glioblastoma patients. Tissue and blood shared very few CDR3 sequences, a result attributed to high CDR3 diversity and limited sampling.

The sample comprised glioma tissue, nonneoplastic brain tissue, or PBMCs (not recorded which). The sequence derives from a human donor with low-grade glioma or glioblastoma, undergoing nonglioma brain surgery, or in good health (not recorded which).

The CDR3 protein sequence reads: CASSLGLPLDGYTV. The sequenced DNA: TGCGCCAGCAGCTTGGGACTCCCCCTGGATGGCTACACCGTC. The sequence links TRBV5-1 to TRBJ1-2, with the D segment identity uncertain. The CDR3 comprises 14 residues, both ends counted. Only CDR3 DNA is held: 42 bases, read in frame from base 1. The germline V gene gives CDR1 as SGHRS and CDR2 as YFSETQ. Trimming removed 0 bases from V and 6 bases from J, leaving 12 bases between the germline ends.